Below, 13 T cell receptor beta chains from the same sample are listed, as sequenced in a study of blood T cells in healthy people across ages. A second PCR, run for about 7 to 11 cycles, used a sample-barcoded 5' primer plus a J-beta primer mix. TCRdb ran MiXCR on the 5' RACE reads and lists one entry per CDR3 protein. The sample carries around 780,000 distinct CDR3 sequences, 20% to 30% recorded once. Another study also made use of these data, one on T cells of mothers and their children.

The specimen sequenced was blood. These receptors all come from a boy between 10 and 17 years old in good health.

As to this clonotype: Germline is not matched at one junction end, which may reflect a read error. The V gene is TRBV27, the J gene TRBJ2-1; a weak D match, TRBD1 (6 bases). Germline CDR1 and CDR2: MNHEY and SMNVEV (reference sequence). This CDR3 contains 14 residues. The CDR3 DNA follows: TGTGCCAGCAGTGGCGCAGGGACACACAATGGGCAGTTCTTC. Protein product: CASSGAGTHNGQFF.

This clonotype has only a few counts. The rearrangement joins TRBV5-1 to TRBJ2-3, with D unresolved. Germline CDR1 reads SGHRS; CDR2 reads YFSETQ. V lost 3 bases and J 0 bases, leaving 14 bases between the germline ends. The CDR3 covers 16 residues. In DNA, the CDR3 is TGCGCCAGCAGCTCCCCCAAAAGCCCTAGCACAGATACGCAGTATTTT. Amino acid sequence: CASSSPKSPSTDTQYF.

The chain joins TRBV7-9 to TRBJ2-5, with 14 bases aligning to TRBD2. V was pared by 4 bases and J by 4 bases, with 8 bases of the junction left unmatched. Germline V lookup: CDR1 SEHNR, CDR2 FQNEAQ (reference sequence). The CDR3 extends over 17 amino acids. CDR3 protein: CASSSGTSGGPRETQYF. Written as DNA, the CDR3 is TGTGCCAGCAGCTCCGGGACTAGCGGGGGCCCCAGAGAGACCCAGTACTTC.

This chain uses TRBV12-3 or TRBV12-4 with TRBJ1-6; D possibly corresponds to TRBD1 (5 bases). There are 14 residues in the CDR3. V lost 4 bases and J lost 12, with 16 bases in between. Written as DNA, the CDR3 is TGTGCCAGCAGTTCCTGGGGGGTATTTTTACCCCTCCACTTT. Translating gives CASSSWGVFLPLHF.

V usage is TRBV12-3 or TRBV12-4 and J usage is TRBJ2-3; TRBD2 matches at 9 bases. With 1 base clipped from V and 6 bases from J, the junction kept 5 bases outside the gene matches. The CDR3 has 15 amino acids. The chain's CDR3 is CASSLVAGGRDTQYF. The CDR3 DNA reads TGTGCCAGCAGTTTAGTGGCGGGGGGGCGCGATACGCAGTATTTT.

The CDR3 loop is CASRSTGTAYNEQFF. The CDR3 DNA is TGTGCCAGCAGGTCGACCGGGACTGCATACAATGAGCAGTTCTTC. This chain links TRBV9 with TRBJ2-1, with D possibly TRBD2 on 6 matching bases. Deletions cut 5 bases from V and 4 bases from J, with 16 bases between. CDR3 size: 15 residues. Germline CDR1 and CDR2: SGDLS and YYNGEE.

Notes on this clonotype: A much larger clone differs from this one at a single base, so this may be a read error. CDR3 nucleotides: TGTGTCAGCAGCCAAGATTACAGGGGAGAGACCCAGTACTTC. Translation gives CVSSQDYRGETQYF. V is TRBV4-2 and J is TRBJ2-5; 7 bases match TRBD1. The germline gives CDR1 LGHNA, CDR2 YNFKEQ. CDR3 length: 14 amino acids.

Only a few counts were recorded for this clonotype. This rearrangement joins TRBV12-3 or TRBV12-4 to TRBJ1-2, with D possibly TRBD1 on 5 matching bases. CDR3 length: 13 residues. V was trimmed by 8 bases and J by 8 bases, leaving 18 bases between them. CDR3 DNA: TGTGCCAGCTACCGGGACGCCGGAACGGGCTACACCTTC. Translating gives CASYRDAGTGYTF.

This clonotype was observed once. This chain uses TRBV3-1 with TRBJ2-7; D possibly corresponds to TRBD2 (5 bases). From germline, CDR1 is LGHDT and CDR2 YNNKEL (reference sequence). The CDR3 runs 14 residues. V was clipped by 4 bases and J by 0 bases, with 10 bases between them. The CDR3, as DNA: TGTGCCAGCAGCCCCCATCGGGACTCCTACGAGCAGTACTTC. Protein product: CASSPHRDSYEQYF.

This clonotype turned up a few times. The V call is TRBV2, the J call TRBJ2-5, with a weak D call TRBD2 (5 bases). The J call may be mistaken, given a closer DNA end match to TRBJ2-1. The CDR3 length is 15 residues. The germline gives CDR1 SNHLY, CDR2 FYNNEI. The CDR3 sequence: CASSEAGTRYNEQFF. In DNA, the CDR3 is TGTGCCAGCAGTGAAGCAGGAACTAGATACAATGAGCAGTTCTTC.

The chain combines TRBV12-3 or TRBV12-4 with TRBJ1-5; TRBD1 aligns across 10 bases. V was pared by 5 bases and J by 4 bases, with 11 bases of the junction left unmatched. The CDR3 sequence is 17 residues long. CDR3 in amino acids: CASSTGTGVTINQPQHF. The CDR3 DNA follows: TGTGCCAGCAGTACCGGGACAGGGGTAACCATAAATCAGCCCCAGCATTTT.

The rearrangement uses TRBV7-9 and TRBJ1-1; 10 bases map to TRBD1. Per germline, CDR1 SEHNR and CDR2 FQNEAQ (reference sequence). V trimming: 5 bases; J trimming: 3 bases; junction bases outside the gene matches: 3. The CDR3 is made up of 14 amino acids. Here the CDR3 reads CASSPDRGYTEAFF. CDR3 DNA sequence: TGTGCCAGCAGCCCGGACAGGGGGTACACTGAAGCTTTCTTT.

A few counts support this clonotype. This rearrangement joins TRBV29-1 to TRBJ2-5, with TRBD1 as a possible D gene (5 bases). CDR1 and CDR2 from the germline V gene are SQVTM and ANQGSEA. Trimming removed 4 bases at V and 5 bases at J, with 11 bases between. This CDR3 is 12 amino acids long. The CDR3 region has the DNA TGCAGCGTTGGACAGACTCGGGAGACCCAGTACTTC. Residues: CSVGQTRETQYF.